This TCR beta chain was sequenced for a study of T cell repertoires in cytomegalovirus infection. The study, taken as a whole, reports: Cumulative public TCR beta family frequency identified CMV carriers with the relevant HLA.

TCRdb reanalysed the reads using MiXCR and keeps one entry per CDR3 protein. The sample holds about 160,000 distinct CDR3 sequences; about 22% are singletons and the top ten take 25%. Concerning this clonotype itself: Its antigen remains unidentified.

Per germline, CDR1 SGHTA and CDR2 FQGNSA. V was trimmed by 6 bases and J by 2 bases, leaving 11 bases between them. This CDR3 comprises 14 residues. The sample consisted of CD8+ T cells from cultured PBMCs, taken from culture after CMV antigen stimulation. The genes are TRBV7-2 and TRBJ2-1; D tentatively reads TRBD1 or TRBD2 (5 bases each). The TCR sequence derives from a human donor in good health (CMV status not recorded). Some clones in this sample may be carry-over from other donors' samples. The DNA for the CDR3 is TGTGCCAGCAGTACCGGGACCCCCTACAATGAGCAGTTCTTC. Translation gives CASSTGTPYNEQFF.